This T cell receptor (beta chain) was profiled in a study of T-cell memory formation after mild COVID-19. On the study more broadly: The study found TCR clusters largely donor specific.

TCRdb re-derived calls from the 5' RACE reads in MiXCR, one entry per CDR3 protein. The table includes roughly 600,000 distinct CDR3 sequences, about 20% detected once. Trimming removed 6 bases from V and 9 bases from J; junction bases left unmatched: 11. CDR3 length equals 14 residues. Germline V gives CDR1 MNHEY, CDR2 SVGEGT. This clonotype turned up a few times. Its antigen is currently unknown. Study results and caveats: Pre-infection memory held some responding clones, suggesting pre-existing cross-reactive T cells responded.

The TCR was taken from an adult woman who had mild COVID-19 (a few samples of this study predate the infection). Cell type and time point are not known. The chain recombines TRBV6-2 or TRBV6-3 with TRBJ2-1; TRBD2 aligns across 7 bases. Sequencing was carried out using PBMCs or a T cell subset sorted from them (not recorded which). CDR3: CASSDPGLKPEQFF. DNA of the CDR3: TGTGCCAGCAGCGACCCGGGACTAAAACCTGAGCAGTTCTTC.